This T cell receptor (beta chain) emerged from a study of OX40 agonist ivuxolimab in advanced cancers. In the study overall: Recorded diagnoses for dose-escalation patients were hepatocellular carcinoma, melanoma, renal cell or head and neck cancer. Cohort: about 82% men, mean age approximately 66, aged about 20 to 85.

Study-level results: The mean number of expanded clones was higher in CD8+ T cells than in CD4+.

Comment on this clone: Its antigen remains unidentified.

Blood was sampled at baseline, cycle 4 day 1, and cycle 7 day 1. The V segment lost 1 base and the J segment 5 bases; nucleotides outside the gene matches: 7. CDR1 SGHNT and CDR2 YYREEE come from the germline V gene (reference sequence). This CDR3 has 15 residues. Measured with immunoSEQ multiplex PCR; TCRdb has only the in-frame clones, and not every one. The data contain 77,000 or so clones, roughly 90% of them singletons. This chain uses TRBV5-4 with TRBJ1-1; 8 nucleotides agree with TRBD1. Sequenced material: CD4+ or CD8+ T cells sorted from blood, taken in a trial of the OX40 agonist ivuxolimab. This TCR was recovered from an adult with an advanced solid tumor such as melanoma, head and neck, liver or kidney cancer. Here the CDR3 DNA reads TGTGCCAGCAGCTTGCCGTCCAGGGGGCCTACTGAAGCTTTCTTT. Its protein is CASSLPSRGPTEAFF. Combining the CDR3 with reference TRBV5-4 and TRBJ1-1 gives the whole variable domain ETGVTQSPTHLIKTRGQQVTLRCSSQSGHNTVSWYQQALGQGPQFIFQYYREEENGRGNFPPRFSGLQFPNYSSELNVNALELDDSALYLCASSLPSRGPTEAFFGQGTRLTVV.